The 24 T cell receptor beta chains presented below share a single source sample, sequenced in a study of cytomegalovirus exposure and HLA in healthy donors. The method was immunoSEQ multiplex PCR; TCRdb's version includes in-frame clones alone and lacks a portion of them. This sample carries about 160,000 clones, roughly nine tenths of them seen once, and the ten largest clones take 3%. Sequencing was done on a sample of PBMCs. These receptors originate from a woman aged 18 to 35 in good health and CMV-seropositive.

This clone was seen a handful of times. The chain recombines TRBV4-2 with TRBJ2-1; no clear D. With 0 bases removed from V and 0 bases from J, the gap between germline ends came to 3 bases. The CDR3 totals 14 residues. Germline values: CDR1 LGHNA, CDR2 YNFKEQ. CDR3 coding DNA: TGTGCCAGCAGCCAAGAGAGCTCCTACAATGAGCAGTTCTTC. Amino acids: CASSQESSYNEQFF.

This rearrangement joins TRBV5-1 to TRBJ2-1, with 9 bases aligning to TRBD1. The trim removed 4 bases at V and 2 bases at J, leaving 7 bases unmatched. The germline CDR1 and CDR2 sequences are SGHRS and YFSETQ. The CDR3 extends over 16 amino acids. CDR3 sequence (DNA): TGCGCCAGCAGCCTGCCGGGACAGGGCCCCTACAATGAGCAGTTCTTC. This encodes CASSLPGQGPYNEQFF. The complete variable domain, with remaining parts taken from reference TRBV5-1 and TRBJ2-1, reads KAGVTQTPRYLIKTRGQQVTLSCSPISGHRSVSWYQQTPGQGLQFLFEYFSETQRNKGNFPGRFSGRQFSNSRSEMNVSTLELGDSALYLCASSLPGQGPYNEQFFGPGTRLTVL.

The CDR3 spells CSVEWAARSGANVLTF. CDR3 in DNA: TGCAGCGTTGAATGGGCTGCCAGGTCTGGGGCCAACGTCCTGACTTTC. This sequence joins TRBV29-1 and TRBJ2-6, with unresolved D. The CDR3 extends over 16 amino acids. Germline loops: CDR1 SQVTM, CDR2 ANQGSEA. Trimming removed 2 bases at V and 1 base at J, with 12 bases between.

The rearrangement links TRBV5-6 to TRBJ2-3; 11 bases are shared with TRBD2. Trimming removed 4 bases from V and 4 bases from J; junction bases left unmatched: 8. Germline CDR1 reads SGHDT; CDR2 reads YYEEEE. This CDR3 has 16 residues. The CDR3 sequence is CASSSNTSGSSDTQYF. The CDR3, as DNA: TGTGCCAGCAGCAGTAACACTAGCGGGAGTTCAGATACGCAGTATTTT.

This clone was observed once. The chain links TRBV11-2 to TRBJ2-1; D perhaps matches TRBD2 (7 bases). V lost 6 bases, J lost 3 bases, and 15 bases lay in between. This CDR3 contains 15 residues. CDR1 is SGHAT, CDR2 FQNNGV, per germline. The CDR3 region is CASRGWEGHYNEQFF. CDR3 DNA: TGTGCCAGCAGGGGTTGGGAGGGACACTACAATGAGCAGTTCTTC.

The chain is built from TRBV18 and TRBJ2-1, with D perhaps matching TRBD2 (6 bases). Trimming took 3 bases from V and 0 from J, leaving 12 bases between them. Germline loops: CDR1 KGHSH, CDR2 LQKENI. The CDR3 runs 16 residues. The CDR3 loop reads CASSPSDYSSYNEQFF. In DNA form, the CDR3 reads TGTGCCAGCTCACCCTCGGACTACAGCTCCTACAATGAGCAGTTCTTC.

The V call is TRBV18, the J call TRBJ2-7, with a tentative D call TRBD1 (5 bases). Germline values: CDR1 KGHSH, CDR2 LQKENI. The V and J ends lost 0 bases and 3 bases respectively, with 6 bases between them. The CDR3 covers 13 residues. CDR3 in amino acids: CASSPPQGYEQYF. The CDR3 coding sequence is TGTGCCAGCTCACCACCCCAGGGCTACGAGCAGTACTTC.

The chain employs TRBV4-3 and TRBJ2-3, with a weak D call TRBD2 (6 bases). Germline CDR1 and CDR2: LGHNA and YSLEER. V gave up 3 bases and J gave up 2 bases, with 18 bases separating them. The CDR3 runs to 17 residues. The CDR3 sequence is CASSQQSLAELTDTQYF. The CDR3 DNA reads as TGCGCCAGCAGCCAGCAGAGTTTAGCGGAGCTCACAGATACGCAGTATTTT.

This clone was picked up one time. For the CDR3, the DNA is TGTGCTAGTGGTTTAGCGGGGGGCCCCCCGGATGAGCAGTTCTTC. Amino acids: CASGLAGGPPDEQFF. V and J are TRBV12-5 and TRBJ2-1; 9 bases match TRBD2. V lost 3 bases and J lost 8; bases outside the gene matches: 8. The CDR3 totals 15 residues. Germline values: CDR1 LGHNT, CDR2 FRNRAP.

CDR3 sequence reads: CASSILTPQVTEAFF. The CDR3 nucleotides are TGTGCCAGTAGTATACTAACGCCCCAAGTGACTGAAGCTTTCTTT. The chain employs TRBV19 and TRBJ1-1, with D unresolved. This CDR3 is 15 amino acids long. Germline V lookup: CDR1 LNHDA, CDR2 SQIVND (reference sequence). With 2 bases removed from V and 5 bases from J, the gap between germline ends came to 15 bases.

The chain employs TRBV5-1 and TRBJ2-3; 8 bases match TRBD1. The CDR3 has 12 amino acids. V gave up 4 bases and J gave up 14 bases; unmatched junction bases: 9. CDR1 is SGHRS, CDR2 YFSETQ, per germline. The CDR3 here is CASSPDREVRYF. The CDR3, as DNA: TGCGCCAGCAGCCCGGACAGGGAGGTACGGTATTTT.

The V gene is TRBV4-1, the J gene TRBJ1-5; 7 positions agree with TRBD1. Germline values: CDR1 MGHRA, CDR2 YSYEKL. This CDR3 has 15 residues. Trimming removed 1 base from V and 7 bases from J; junction bases left unmatched: 7. CDR3 sequence: CASSQGDRITQPQHF. DNA for the CDR3: TGCGCCAGCAGCCAAGGGGACAGAATTACCCAGCCCCAGCATTTT.

The rearrangement uses TRBV7-2 and TRBJ2-1; the D is unclear. The V gene lost 6 bases and the J gene lost 6 bases, with 12 bases spanning the gap. CDR1 SGHTA and CDR2 FQGNSA come from the germline V gene. This CDR3 comprises 13 residues. CDR3 sequence (DNA): TGTGCCAGCAGGCCCCCACAGAGCAATGAGCAGTTCTTC. It encodes CASRPPQSNEQFF.

This rearrangement joins TRBV4-1 to TRBJ2-1; the D gene is possibly TRBD2 (7 bases). The CDR3 is made up of 16 amino acids. The V gene's germline CDR1 is MGHRA and CDR2 YSYEKL. Between the trimmed V and J ends, which lost 6 bases and 4 bases, there was a span of 19 bases. CDR3 residues: CASRTTIGGPYNEQFF. The DNA of the CDR3 is TGCGCCAGCAGGACAACTATCGGGGGGCCTTACAATGAGCAGTTCTTC.

The chain joins TRBV6-5 to TRBJ2-3; D might be TRBD2 (7 bases). Between the trimmed V and J ends, which lost 8 bases and 5 bases, there was a span of 17 bases. From germline, CDR1 is MNHEY and CDR2 SVGAGI. This CDR3 contains 14 residues. The CDR3 spells CASSQGGGGDTQYF. CDR3 DNA sequence: TGTGCCAGCTCCCAGGGAGGGGGAGGAGATACGCAGTATTTT.

This sequence joins TRBV7-2 and TRBJ2-7, with 14 positions matching TRBD2. The CDR3 has 16 residues. The V segment lost 7 bases and the J segment 7 bases; nucleotides outside the gene matches: 12. CDR1 is SGHTA, CDR2 FQGNSA, per germline. The CDR3 sequence is CASTHGLAGGRREQYF. CDR3 bases: TGTGCCAGCACCCATGGACTAGCGGGAGGCAGAAGGGAGCAGTACTTC.

This clone appeared a single time. This chain connects TRBV11-3 to TRBJ2-7, with TRBD2 matching 8 bases. This CDR3 is built from 16 residues. V was clipped by 2 bases and J by 5 bases; unmatched bases: 11. Germline V gene lookup returns CDR1 SGHNT and CDR2 YENEEA. This chain's CDR3 is CASSLTLAGRANEQYF. In DNA, the CDR3 is TGTGCCAGCAGCTTAACTCTAGCCGGGAGGGCAAACGAGCAGTACTTC.

For the CDR3, the DNA is TGTGCCAGCAGCTTCATGGACCTAAGCGGGGGGGCCTCAGATACGCAGTATTTT. Amino acids: CASSFMDLSGGASDTQYF. The J gene is TRBJ2-3, the V gene TRBV2; TRBD2 matches at 10 bases. Germline lookup yields CDR1 SNHLY and CDR2 FYNNEI. The CDR3 has 18 residues. With 6 bases clipped from V and 4 bases from J, the junction kept 16 bases outside the gene matches.

The rearrangement joins TRBV5-1 to TRBJ2-1; 11 positions agree with TRBD2. The germline CDR1 and CDR2 sequences are SGHRS and YFSETQ. CDR3 length: 20 amino acids. V lost 1 base to trimming and J lost 0 bases; unmatched junction nucleotides: 12. Written as DNA, the CDR3 is TGCGCCAGCAGCTTGAAGGTAGGACTAGCGGGCTCAAGCTCCTACAATGAGCAGTTCTTC. It specifies CASSLKVGLAGSSSYNEQFF.

V and J are TRBV7-6 and TRBJ2-5; 8 nucleotides agree with TRBD1. Germline-derived CDR1 and CDR2 are SGHVS and FNYEAQ. Germline trimming cut 3 bases from V and 7 bases from J; bases unmatched to any gene: 7. The CDR3 is 14 residues long. The CDR3 nucleotides are TGTGCCAGCAGCTTGGGACAGGACGGTTTGACCCAGTACTTC. Translating gives CASSLGQDGLTQYF.

The chain combines TRBV6-5 with TRBJ2-7; no definite D call. CDR1 and CDR2 from the germline V gene are MNHEY and SVGAGI. The length of the CDR3 is 14 residues. The V gene lost 0 bases and the J gene lost 0 bases, with 6 bases spanning the gap. CDR3 loop: CASSYSRISYEQYF. The CDR3 DNA reads as TGTGCCAGCAGTTACTCGAGGATCTCCTACGAGCAGTACTTC.

The V gene is TRBV11-2, the J gene TRBJ2-1, with 8 nucleotides matching TRBD1. Germline trimming cut 3 bases from V and 12 bases from J; bases unmatched to any gene: 7. CDR3 length: 13 amino acids. Germline loops: CDR1 SGHAT, CDR2 FQNNGV. The CDR3 DNA is TGTGCCAGCAGCTTGGCAGGACAGGGTGGGCAGTTCTTC. Protein product: CASSLAGQGGQFF.

The V gene is TRBV2, the J gene TRBJ2-1, with D maybe TRBD2 (7 bases). This CDR3 is 16 amino acids long. V lost 1 base, J lost 5 bases, and 15 bases lay in between. The germline CDR1 and CDR2 sequences are SNHLY and FYNNEI. For the CDR3, the DNA is TGTGCCAGCAGTGAAGTCGGGGGGCCCCGGAACAATGAGCAGTTCTTC. It specifies CASSEVGGPRNNEQFF.

This chain connects TRBV7-8 to TRBJ2-2, with TRBD2 matching over 9 bases. With V trimmed by 8 bases and J by 4 bases, 11 bases remained unmatched. This CDR3 is 16 amino acids long. CDR1 SGHVS and CDR2 FQNEAQ come from the germline V gene. In nucleotides, the CDR3 is TGTGCCAGCCTAAACTACATAGCGGGAGCCACCGGGGAGCTGTTTTTT. Translated: CASLNYIAGATGELFF.